This TCR beta chain stems from a study of identical twins. Study conclusions and caveats: Where out-of-frame alpha sequences were twin-shared, they showed excess low generation probability.

This clonotype appeared once. What it binds is not known. TCRdb redid the calling of the 5' RACE reads with MiXCR, one entry per CDR3 protein. The repertoire holds about 190,000 distinct CDR3 sequences, with approximately 15% as singletons. Each donor (without exception) was a healthy Caucasian. The CDR3 consists of 15 residues. From germline, CDR1 is SEHNR and CDR2 FQNEAQ (reference sequence). Trimming shortened V by 1 base and J by 5 bases, and 14 bases separated the two germline ends. The sample also formed part of further work on T cells expressing NK-cell markers. That report adds: Roughly six donors showed dominant NKG2C+ clonotypes comprising about 1.0-7.0% of their CD8+ T cells.

The genes are TRBV7-9 and TRBJ1-2, with unresolved D. Sample: CD8+ T cells sorted from blood. This sequence originates from a young woman in good health. In DNA, the CDR3 is TGTGCCAGCAGCTTAGTGATCAGTCAGAGATATGGCTACACCTTC. Protein: CASSLVISQRYGYTF.